This passage covers 7 T cell receptor beta chains from one sample sequenced in a study of blood T cell repertoires in COVID-19. The protocol was immunoSEQ multiplex PCR, while the TCRdb copy is restricted to in-frame clones and leaves out a portion. The table includes more than 450,000 clones, about nine tenths detected once. Material: PBMCs or T cells enriched from blood (not recorded which). These receptors were collected from a woman under 30 who had recovered from COVID-19.

This chain uses TRBV6-5 with TRBJ2-7; 7 bases are shared with TRBD2. Trimming took 0 bases from V and 0 from J; bases not matched to a gene: 2. Germline CDR1 and CDR2: MNHEY and SVGAGI. The CDR3 spans 15 residues. CDR3 sequence: CASSYSAGDSYEQYF. In DNA form, the CDR3 reads TGTGCCAGCAGTTACTCTGCGGGGGACTCCTACGAGCAGTACTTC.

The chain employs TRBV15 and TRBJ1-3; D not resolved. Trimming cost V 4 bases and J 0 bases, with 7 bases left between them. There are 14 residues in the CDR3. Germline values: CDR1 LNHNV, CDR2 YYDKDF (reference sequence). DNA for the CDR3: TGTGCCACCAGCAAACAGTCCTCTGGAAACACCATATATTTT. Protein sequence: CATSKQSSGNTIYF.

This clone was observed a few times. This sequence joins TRBV24-1 and TRBJ2-5; 11 nucleotides agree with TRBD2. The V and J ends lost 4 bases and 5 bases, in that order; junction bases with no gene match: 5. This CDR3 region has 15 residues. Germline CDR1 is KGHDR and CDR2 is SFDVKD. The CDR3 coding sequence is TGTGCCACCAGTGACCCTACTAGCGGGGGTGAGACCCAGTACTTC. It is translated as CATSDPTSGGETQYF.

The V call is TRBV28, the J call TRBJ2-7, with D possibly being TRBD2 (5 bases). CDR3 length: 14 amino acids. Germline V CDR1 and CDR2: MDHEN, SYDVKM. V was pared by 3 bases and J by 4 bases, with 13 bases between. In nucleotides, the CDR3 is TGTGCCAGCAGTTTTGGAGACGCGGGTTACGAGCAGTACTTC. This sequence encodes CASSFGDAGYEQYF.

J is TRBJ1-4 and V is TRBV3-1 (or the pseudogene TRBV3-2); D perhaps matches TRBD1 (6 bases). Germline CDR1 and CDR2: LGHDT and YNNKEL (reference sequence). V lost 4 bases and J 8 bases, leaving 14 bases between the germline ends. The CDR3 runs to 14 residues. The CDR3 region is CASSPTGPGEKLFF. The CDR3 bases are TGTGCCAGCAGCCCTACAGGGCCAGGGGAAAAACTGTTTTTT.

V and J are TRBV25-1 and TRBJ1-2; D remains unclear. V shed 0 bases and J shed 0 bases, with 5 bases lying between them. The germline CDR1 and CDR2 sequences are MGHDK and SYGVNS. CDR3 length equals 14 residues. The CDR3 here is CASSEYGPNYGYTF. The CDR3 DNA reads as TGTGCCAGCAGTGAATATGGCCCTAACTATGGCTACACCTTC.

This chain uses TRBV9 with TRBJ1-1, with TRBD1 matching 7 bases. The V gene's germline CDR1 is SGDLS and CDR2 YYNGEE. V was pared by 4 bases and J by 1 base, with 4 bases of the junction left unmatched. This CDR3 spans 14 amino acids. The CDR3 sequence is CASSPNRGNTEAFF. For the CDR3, the DNA is TGTGCCAGCAGCCCCAACAGGGGGAACACTGAAGCTTTCTTT.